This T cell receptor (beta chain) was recovered during a study of T cells in Graves' hyperthyroidism and ophthalmopathy. CDR1 and CDR2 (germline): SGHVS, FNYEAQ. The CDR3 spans 15 residues. V lost 2 bases and J lost 5; bases outside the gene matches: 4. Amplification of TCR beta CDR3 regions used RNA as the template. The primer set for the first-round RT-PCR of the TCR CDR3 was HTBI. TCRdb reanalysed the multiplex PCR reads using MiXCR and keeps one entry per CDR3 protein. Of more than 650,000 distinct CDR3 sequences listed, roughly 15% are singletons. Sequencing used blood. This sequence joins TRBV7-6 and TRBJ2-2; TRBD2 matches at 8 bases. This clonotype was obtained from a young woman with Graves' hyperthyroidism. The CDR3 here is CASSLQGLGTGELFF. The CDR3 nucleotides are TGTGCCAGCAGCTTACAGGGACTAGGAACCGGGGAGCTGTTTTTT.